Reported below is one TCR beta chain. This clone appeared once. Its antigen is still unknown. No much larger clone is present one base from it, and per-base qualities are unavailable. A single peripheral blood draw of around 100 mL on average was collected from each donor into heparinised tubes. Naive, central memory, regulatory and stem cell-like memory CD4+ T cells were sorted on a BD FACSAria II using a panel including CD45RO, CCR7, CD25, CD127, CD95 and CD27. All sorted populations exceeded 98% purity. PBMCs were separated immediately by Lymphoprep density gradient centrifugation and were stained directly, without being cultured. So that batch effects would be minimized, each experiment stained and sorted samples in pairs, pairing one healthy donor with one patient. The data originate from a study of beta chain features in type 1 diabetes listed by TCRdb under 2018. For context, the study as a whole: No differences in mean age, gender distribution, total cell number or subset yield were found between patients and healthy donors. A total of some 110 million sorted cells were examined across all samples, and a strong correlation was observed between cell number per subset and RNA yield. The study compared the TCRB repertoires of sorted circulating CD4+ T cell subsets in recently diagnosed type 1 diabetes patients with those in matched healthy donors. Regulatory and stem cell-like memory subsets were isolated from only 8 patients and roughly 8 healthy donors, whereas naive and central memory subsets came from all 28 donors. Beyond this particular receptor, the publication reports: The naive, central memory and regulatory TCRB repertoires appeared to resemble one another more closely among patients than among healthy donors. Because cDNA rather than genomic DNA was sequenced, highly expressing activated cells could have been over-represented, although no difference in activation and CD3 levels was found between groups. Because the HLA sub-analyses included only small numbers of individuals, any influence of HLA type on TCRB rearrangement was left unresolved. A moderate but significant shortening of TCRB CDR3 length was observed in type 1 diabetes patients in all four CD4+ subsets. At VDJ recombination sites, patients with type 1 diabetes made fewer insertions and deleted more nucleotides, a pattern implying thymic rearrangement abnormalities. Shorter templates might be favored by PCR, yet because patient and control samples were amplified and corrected together, any such skew would affect both groups equally.

Including the terminal cysteine and phenylalanine, the CDR3 comprises 14 residues. CDR3 DNA is the only sequence kept; it has 42 bases, read in frame from the first base. The CDR1 and CDR2 encoded by the germline V gene are SNHLY and FYNNEI. Relative to germline, V is missing 7 bases and J is missing 5 bases, with 4 bases of the junction outside any gene match. The High Capacity cDNA Reverse Transcription Kit was used to reverse transcribe all of the isolated RNA, meaning that expressed TCRB transcripts were what got sequenced. Deep immunoSEQ sequencing was performed on naive, central memory and regulatory T cell samples, with an average of about 4 million total reads per sample. Sorted cells were lysed in RLT buffer and RNA was extracted with DNase-treated RNeasy Micro or Mini kits, depending on cell number. Each cell subset was processed separately to prevent cross-contamination, with patient and healthy donor samples processed together. Using the immunoSEQ multiplex PCR, TCRB sequences were amplified from cDNA into 87-bp fragments spanning the CDR3 region. Amplicons were sequenced on the Illumina HiSeq platform. As for the original processing: PCR bias was computationally corrected using synthetic template baselines, reads within Hamming distance 2 were collapsed, and singletons that could not be merged were discarded. Reads were aligned against IMGT so that V, D and J genes, CDR3 length and insertions or deletions at six rearrangement sites could be assigned. Within each subset, clonotype counts were normalized to the number of sorted cells before true diversity and Gini coefficients were calculated with the tcR R package. The overlap coefficient, calculated on TCRB nucleotide sequences, was used to quantify repertoire sharing. As a proxy for the pre-selection repertoire, out-of-frame TCRB sequences from naive cells were analyzed. The clones in this table, taken by TCRdb from immuneACCESS, are in-frame only. Not every clone is retained; where verified, under half of the shortfall comes from an unresolved V gene, and the cause of the rest is unknown. That table gives V, J and clone size, and the DNA gave D and trimming. Here the sample has more than 250,000 clones; roughly 21% occur a single time. The ten largest clones capture around 0.029% of the sample.

This chain is built from TRBV2 and TRBJ2-2; 10 nucleotides in the junction match TRBD2. Specimen: naive CD4+ T cells from blood. This specimen's cell subset or site label, per the study, means: true naive CD4+ T cells. The sequence derives from a woman aged 40 to 49 with type 1 diabetes. The bases are TGTGCCAGCATTGGACTAGCGGCGACCGGGGAGCTGTTTTTT. This encodes CASIGLAATGELFF.